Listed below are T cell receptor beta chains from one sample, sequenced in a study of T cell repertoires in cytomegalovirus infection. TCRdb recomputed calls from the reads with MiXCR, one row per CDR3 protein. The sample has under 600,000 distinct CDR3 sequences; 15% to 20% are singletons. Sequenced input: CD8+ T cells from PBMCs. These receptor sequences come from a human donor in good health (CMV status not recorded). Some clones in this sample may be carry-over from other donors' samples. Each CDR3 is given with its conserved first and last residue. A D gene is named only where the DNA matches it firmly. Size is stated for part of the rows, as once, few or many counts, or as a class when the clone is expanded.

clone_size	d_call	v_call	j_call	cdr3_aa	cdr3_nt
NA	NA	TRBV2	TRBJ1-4	CASSETLNEKLFF	TGTGCCAGCAGTGAAACGCTTAATGAAAAACTGTTTTTT
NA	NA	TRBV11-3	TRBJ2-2	CASSEDQIGELFF	TGTGCCAGCAGCGAGGACCAAATCGGGGAGCTGTTTTTT
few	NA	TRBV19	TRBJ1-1	CASGGLSGTEAFF	TGTGCCAGTGGTGGACTCTCCGGGACTGAAGCTTTCTTT
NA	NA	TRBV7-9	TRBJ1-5	CASRGEGNQLQHF	TGTGCCAGCCGCGGGGAGGGGAATCAGCTCCAGCATTTT
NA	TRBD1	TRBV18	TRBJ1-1	CASSPKRTGVGTEAFF	TGTGCCAGCTCACCAAAACGGACAGGGGTGGGTACTGAAGCTTTCTTT
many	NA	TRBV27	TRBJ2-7	CASGPRGPYEQYF	TGTGCCAGCGGCCCCCGGGGTCCCTACGAGCAGTACTTC
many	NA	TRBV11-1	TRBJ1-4	CASSLGGIEEGINEKLFF	TGTGCCAGCAGCTTAGGAGGGATAGAAGAAGGGATCAATGAAAAACTGTTTTTT
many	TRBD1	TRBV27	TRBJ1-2	CASSSYVRGQADYGYTF	TGTGCCAGCAGTTCCTACGTTAGGGGACAGGCTGACTATGGCTACACCTTC
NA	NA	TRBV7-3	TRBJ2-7	CASSLGGQGHEQYF	TGTGCCAGCAGCTTGGGTGGGCAGGGCCACGAGCAGTACTTC
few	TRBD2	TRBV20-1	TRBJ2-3	CSARLAGDTQYF	TGCAGTGCTAGACTAGCGGGAGATACGCAGTATTTT
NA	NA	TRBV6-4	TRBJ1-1	CASGEGGVAEAFF	TGTGCCAGCGGTGAAGGAGGGGTGGCTGAAGCTTTCTTT
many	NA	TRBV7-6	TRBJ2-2	CASSLGRTGELFF	TGTGCCAGCAGCTTAGGTCGGACCGGGGAGCTGTTTTTT
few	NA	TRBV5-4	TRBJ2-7	CASSLGRGTAISEQYF	TGTGCCAGCAGCTTGGGAAGGGGGACCGCGATTAGCGAGCAGTACTTC
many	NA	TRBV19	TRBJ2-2	CASSPLRNRVGGELFF	TGTGCCAGTAGTCCCCTCAGGAACAGGGTGGGCGGGGAGCTGTTTTTT
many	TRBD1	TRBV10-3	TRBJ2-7	CAISLTGVDEQYF	TGTGCCATCAGCCTGACAGGGGTCGACGAGCAGTACTTC
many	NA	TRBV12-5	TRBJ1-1	CASGLTGTGNTEAFF	TGTGCTAGTGGTTTGACCGGGACGGGGAACACTGAAGCTTTCTTT
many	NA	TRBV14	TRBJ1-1	CASSQGGPPMNTEAFF	TGTGCCAGCAGCCAAGGGGGGCCCCCTATGAACACTGAAGCTTTCTTT
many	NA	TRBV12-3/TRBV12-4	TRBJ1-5	CASRGPQQPQHF	TGTGCCAGCAGGGGACCACAACAGCCCCAGCATTTT
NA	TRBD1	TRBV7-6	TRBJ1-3	CASSSGQGDSGNTIYF	TGTGCCAGCAGCTCGGGACAGGGGGACTCTGGAAACACCATATATTTT
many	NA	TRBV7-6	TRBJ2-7	CASSPGPKNEQYF	TGTGCCAGCAGCCCGGGCCCCAAAAACGAGCAGTACTTC
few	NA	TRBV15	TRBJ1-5	CATSSRGQQYSNQPQHF	TGTGCCACCAGCAGCCGCGGACAGCAATATAGCAATCAGCCCCAGCATTTT
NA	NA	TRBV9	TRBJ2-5	CASSTSQGGRETQYF	TGTGCCAGCAGCACGTCCCAGGGGGGCAGGGAGACCCAGTACTTC
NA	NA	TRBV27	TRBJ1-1	CASSLSPSMNTEAFF	TGTGCCAGCAGTTTATCCCCCAGCATGAACACTGAAGCTTTCTTT
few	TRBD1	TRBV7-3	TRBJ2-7	CASSPRDRAGEQYF	TGTGCCAGCAGCCCTCGGGACAGGGCGGGCGAGCAGTACTTC
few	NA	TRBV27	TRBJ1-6	CASSSIPPIGGDSPLHF	TGTGCCAGCAGCTCGATCCCGCCGATCGGAGGAGATTCACCCCTCCACTTT
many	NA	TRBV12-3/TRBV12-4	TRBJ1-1	CASRLTVFTEAFF	TGTGCCAGCAGACTCACAGTGTTCACTGAAGCTTTCTTT
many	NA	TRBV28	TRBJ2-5	CASSFRYETQYF	TGTGCCAGCAGTTTTAGATACGAGACCCAGTACTTC
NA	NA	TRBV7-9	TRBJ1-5	CASSLAGGRPQHF	TGTGCCAGCAGCTTAGCTGGGGGGAGGCCCCAGCATTTT
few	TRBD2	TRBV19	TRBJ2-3	CASSDRLAGGVGDTQYF	TGTGCCAGTAGTGACCGACTAGCGGGAGGGGTCGGAGATACGCAGTATTTT
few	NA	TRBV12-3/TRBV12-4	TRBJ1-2	CASRTVAGARDGYGYTF	TGTGCCAGCAGGACGGTGGCGGGCGCCAGGGATGGGTATGGCTACACCTTC
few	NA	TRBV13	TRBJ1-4	CASSLGVPTNEKLFF	TGTGCCAGCAGCTTAGGGGTCCCAACTAATGAAAAACTGTTTTTT
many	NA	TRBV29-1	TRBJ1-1	CSVEEDGLAFF	TGCAGCGTTGAAGAGGATGGACTAGCTTTCTTT
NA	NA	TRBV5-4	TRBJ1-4	CASSFNPGTNEKLFF	TGTGCCAGCAGCTTTAATCCAGGGACTAATGAAAAACTGTTTTTT